The T cell receptor beta chain under discussion was sequenced for a study of identical twins' blood T cells. Study as a whole: Roughly six alpha and roughly six beta libraries together yielded about 52 million reads. Overall study findings and caveats: V gene usage reportedly matched far better within twin pairs than unrelated donors.

Germline CDR1 is DFQATT and CDR2 is SNEGSKA (reference sequence). J gave up 4 bases and V 3 bases, and 10 bases lay outside the gene matches. The CDR3 is 16 residues long. One entry per CDR3 protein, called by TCRdb with MiXCR from the 5' RACE reads. Of 350,000 to 450,000 distinct CDR3 sequences in the sample, about 28% are singletons; the top ten hold 6.1%. Only a few counts were recorded for this clonotype. Its target is not known. The chain combines TRBV20-1 with TRBJ1-3; the match to TRBD1 covers 9 bases. Sequencing used PBMCs. The clonotype was recovered from a woman aged 18-49 years in good health. CDR3 region: CSARPPTGGDGNTIYF. CDR3 DNA sequence: TGCAGTGCTAGGCCCCCCACAGGGGGCGACGGAAACACCATATATTTT.